These T cell receptor beta chains were read from a single sample in a study of blood T cell repertoires in COVID-19. Clones were read by immunoSEQ multiplex PCR, and TCRdb kept only the in-frame ones, dropping some. Seen here are some 150,000 clones, around 84% observed once, and the top ten hold about 38%. The sequenced material came from peripheral blood. These receptors all come from a human donor in a cohort sampled during active COVID-19. Both conserved end residues are part of each CDR3. Fields, in order: CDR3 DNA, CDR3 protein, J gene, V gene, D gene, clone size. D genes are given only for firm matches. The size entry is marked missing in some rows and otherwise reads once, few, many or a size class.

CDR3nt: TGTGCCAGCAGTGACCCTAGCGGGGGGTTTTACGAGCAGTACTTC
CDR3aa: CASSDPSGGFYEQYF
j_gene: TRBJ2-7
v_gene: TRBV6-1
d_gene: TRBD2
abundance: once

CDR3nt: TGTGCCAGCAGTTTCCAGGGGTTACACGAGCAGTACTTC
CDR3aa: CASSFQGLHEQYF
j_gene: TRBJ2-7
v_gene: TRBV27
d_gene: -
abundance: -

CDR3nt: TGTGCCAGCACCCGGGCGGGGACAGATACGCAGTATTTT
CDR3aa: CASTRAGTDTQYF
j_gene: TRBJ2-3
v_gene: TRBV12-3/TRBV12-4
d_gene: -
abundance: -

CDR3nt: TGTGCCAGCAGTTCGTATAACAGGGGGCTGAGTGACGAGCAGTACTTC
CDR3aa: CASSSYNRGLSDEQYF
j_gene: TRBJ2-7
v_gene: TRBV6-5
d_gene: TRBD1
abundance: -

CDR3nt: TGTGCCAGCAGCTTCGCCTCGGTCTCGGGAGAGACCCAGTACTTC
CDR3aa: CASSFASVSGETQYF
j_gene: TRBJ2-5
v_gene: TRBV7-2
d_gene: -
abundance: -

CDR3nt: TGTGCCACCAGTGATCCACAGAGCTCTGGAAACACCATATATTTT
CDR3aa: CATSDPQSSGNTIYF
j_gene: TRBJ1-3
v_gene: TRBV24-1
d_gene: -
abundance: -

CDR3nt: TGTGCCAGCAGCTTGAGGGGCGTAAACGAGCAGTACTTC
CDR3aa: CASSLRGVNEQYF
j_gene: TRBJ2-7
v_gene: TRBV5-4
d_gene: -
abundance: -

CDR3nt: TGTGCCAGTAGTCTGACTAGCGGGGGATTCACAGATACGCAGTATTTT
CDR3aa: CASSLTSGGFTDTQYF
j_gene: TRBJ2-3
v_gene: TRBV19
d_gene: TRBD2
abundance: -

CDR3nt: TGTGCCAGTAGTATACCCTTTAGGACTGCCGACTCTGGAAACACCATATATTTT
CDR3aa: CASSIPFRTADSGNTIYF
j_gene: TRBJ1-3
v_gene: TRBV19
d_gene: -
abundance: -

CDR3nt: TGTGCCCCACACAGGGAAAGGGGTGAAAAACTGTTTTTT
CDR3aa: CAPHRERGEKLFF
j_gene: TRBJ1-4
v_gene: TRBV24-1
d_gene: -
abundance: -

CDR3nt: TGCGCCAGCAGGTATACAGGGGAGAACACTGAAGCTTTCTTT
CDR3aa: CASRYTGENTEAFF
j_gene: TRBJ1-1
v_gene: TRBV10-2
d_gene: TRBD1
abundance: few

CDR3nt: TGTGCCAGCAGCCAAAGCGGCAGGAATGGTTCACCCCTCCACTTT
CDR3aa: CASSQSGRNGSPLHF
j_gene: TRBJ1-6
v_gene: TRBV3-1/TRBV3-2
d_gene: -
abundance: -

CDR3nt: TGCAGCGTCCCCGGACAGGGGACTGGAACTAATGAAAAACTGTTTTTT
CDR3aa: CSVPGQGTGTNEKLFF
j_gene: TRBJ1-4
v_gene: TRBV29-1
d_gene: TRBD1
abundance: -

CDR3nt: TGTGCCAGCAGTGGCGGTTTGAGGAATGAGCAGTTCTTC
CDR3aa: CASSGGLRNEQFF
j_gene: TRBJ2-1
v_gene: TRBV2
d_gene: -
abundance: -

CDR3nt: TGTGCCAGTACCCCTGAACCCGGGACAACCCGCTATGGCTACACCTTC
CDR3aa: CASTPEPGTTRYGYTF
j_gene: TRBJ1-2
v_gene: TRBV19
d_gene: -
abundance: once

CDR3nt: TGTGCCATCACCACGGGGGGAGGGGACACTGAAGCTTTCTTT
CDR3aa: CAITTGGGDTEAFF
j_gene: TRBJ1-1
v_gene: TRBV10-3
d_gene: -
abundance: -

CDR3nt: TGTGCCAGCAGCGTTAATACAGGGGCCAAGTCTGGGGCCAACGTCCTGACTTTC
CDR3aa: CASSVNTGAKSGANVLTF
j_gene: TRBJ2-6
v_gene: TRBV9
d_gene: TRBD1
abundance: -

CDR3nt: TGTGCCAGCAGCTTAAACCGACAAGACACTGAAGCTTTCTTT
CDR3aa: CASSLNRQDTEAFF
j_gene: TRBJ1-1
v_gene: TRBV7-2
d_gene: -
abundance: few

CDR3nt: TGCAGCGTTGAAGGCTTCGGGGACACGACTGGGGCCAACGTCCTGACTTTC
CDR3aa: CSVEGFGDTTGANVLTF
j_gene: TRBJ2-6
v_gene: TRBV29-1
d_gene: -
abundance: -

CDR3nt: TGTGCCTGGAGGGGACAGGGTAACACTGAAGCTTTCTTT
CDR3aa: CAWRGQGNTEAFF
j_gene: TRBJ1-1
v_gene: TRBV30
d_gene: TRBD1
abundance: -

CDR3nt: TGTGCCAGCAGTTGGGGACTAAGGGGGACCCAGTACTTC
CDR3aa: CASSWGLRGTQYF
j_gene: TRBJ2-5
v_gene: TRBV6-2/TRBV6-3
d_gene: TRBD2
abundance: -

CDR3nt: TGTGCCTGGAGTGGAGAGGGCGGACAGCCCCAGCATTTT
CDR3aa: CAWSGEGGQPQHF
j_gene: TRBJ1-5
v_gene: TRBV30
d_gene: -
abundance: once